This paragraph covers one T cell receptor beta chain sequence. What it binds is not known. The data stem from a study of vaccination and CD4 T cells after COVID-19. Study-level points and caveats: Detection of a median about 86% of reactive clones in convalescent patients was confined to the period after vaccination.

CDR3 length equals 11 residues. Trimming took 8 bases from V and 6 from J, leaving 11 bases between them. Germline V gives CDR1 SNHLY, CDR2 FYNNEI. The treatment is: approximately 9-day PBMC culture with coronavirus spike peptide pools or control peptides (ViraFEST assay). After being plated at two million per well, PBMCs were cultured with approximately 9.9 IU/ml IL-2 and roughly 10 ug/ml peptide pools. Cultured CD4+ T cells had their DNA profiled by the Oncomine TCR Beta short-read assay. MiXCR, applied by TCRdb to the PCR reads, yields one record per CDR3 protein. The sample comprises 2,600 or so distinct CDR3 sequences, less than 40% of which are singletons, and less than 50% rests with the top ten.

Sequenced material: CD4+ T cells from blood, cultured in vitro. The receptor comes from a human donor who had recovered from COVID-19. The chain couples TRBV2 to TRBJ2-7; no reliable D call. CDR3 DNA: TGTGCCAGCGAGTCGGTCCGCGAGCAGTACTTC. Amino acid sequence: CASESVREQYF.